This TCR beta chain is from a study of blood T cells in healthy people across ages. Broader study findings: With age, beta diversity per million T cells declined roughly linearly, significantly by 40. Lack of knowledge of donor CMV status possibly confounded expanded clonotype changes.

The CDR3 runs 15 residues. CDR1 and CDR2 from the germline V gene are SEHNR and FQNEAQ (reference sequence). With a J-beta primer mix and a sample-barcoded 5' primer, a second PCR ran about 7 to 11 cycles. Each cDNA molecule, via a template-switch adaptor with 12 random nucleotides, was tagged. Researchers report that each sample yielded at least 3 million CDR3-containing paired-end reads. MiXCR was run by TCRdb on the 5' RACE reads, yielding one entry per CDR3 protein. This sample has hundreds of thousands of distinct CDR3 sequences; roughly three fifths occur once, and the top ten carry under 30%. About this clonotype: Its antigen is currently unknown.

The chain combines TRBV7-9 with TRBJ2-4, with 9 bases lining up with TRBD2. TRBJ2-7 explains the end of the DNA better; the J call may be wrong. The receptor was isolated from a man aged 35 to 55 in good health. Sequencing was carried out using blood. DNA for the CDR3: TGTGCCAGCAGCCCCCCTAGCGGGACAACCTACGAGCAGTACTTC. As protein: CASSPPSGTTYEQYF.